This TCR beta chain originates from a study of cytomegalovirus exposure and HLA in healthy donors. Findings and caveats of the study: The study listed 164 cytomegalovirus-associated TCR beta chains.

With 60 Vbeta and 13 Jbeta primers, the PCR was carried out. The table came from immunoSEQ multiplex PCR; TCRdb's copy has only in-frame clones and leaves some out. Its clone listing holds around 150,000 clones. In the case of this clone: Its antigen is still unknown.

The source of this sequence is a man aged 30 to 39 in good health and CMV-seronegative. The sample taken for sequencing was PBMCs.

The DNA for the CDR3 is TGTGCCAGCAGCAAAGGCCAGGGGGGCCGTCATGAGCAGTACTTC. It specifies CASSKGQGGRHEQYF. This chain uses TRBV21-1 with TRBJ2-7; no check of the table's D call, TRBD1, against the DNA was made. TRBV21-1 is a known pseudogene. The CDR3 runs 15 residues.